The rows below give T cell receptor beta chains drawn from one sample of a study of brain T cells in children with intractable seizures. Sequencing was performed with immunoSEQ multiplex PCR; in TCRdb, only in-frame clones are kept and a portion is missing. The sample lists around 340,000 clones, about 94% seen once, with roughly 5.7% in the top ten. This specimen consisted of peripheral blood, obtained 4 to 6 months after surgery. Receptors were obtained from a boy under two years old with tuberous sclerosis and intractable seizures. Both conserved end residues are part of each CDR3. D genes are given only for firm matches. Where a row states a size, it is once, few, many or the class of an expanded clone; other rows omit it.

clone_size j_call v_call d_call cdr3_nt cdr3_aa
NA TRBJ2-7 TRBV7-8 TRBD2 TGTGCCAGCAGCTTCACCCGGACTAGCGGATCCTACGAGCAGTACTTC CASSFTRTSGSYEQYF
NA TRBJ1-6 TRBV5-8 NA TGTGCCAGCAGCCCGACCGGGTTGGGGGCATCACCCCTCCACTTT CASSPTGLGASPLHF
NA TRBJ1-3 TRBV7-9 TRBD1 TGTGCCAGCAGCCTCCAGGGGGACTCTGGAAACACCATATATTTT CASSLQGDSGNTIYF
NA TRBJ2-7 TRBV7-9 TRBD1 TGTGCCAGCAGCTTAGGGGGGTTACAGGGGTACGAGCAGTACTTC CASSLGGLQGYEQYF
once TRBJ2-1 TRBV27 TRBD1 TGTGCCAGCAGTTCCCTCGACAGGGCGGTGCGCAATGAGCAGTTCTTC CASSSLDRAVRNEQFF
NA TRBJ1-2 TRBV7-9 NA TGTGCCAGCAGCTTGATTTGGCAGGGCATAATGTCAAACTATGGCTACACCTTC CASSLIWQGIMSNYGYTF
NA TRBJ1-1 TRBV11-3 NA TGTGCCAGCAGCTTAGATGGCGGGGACACTGAAGCTTTCTTT CASSLDGGDTEAFF
NA TRBJ2-7 TRBV27 TRBD2 TGTGCCAGCAGTCCGGTAGGAAGCGGGATTTCCTACGAGCAGTACTTC CASSPVGSGISYEQYF
NA TRBJ2-1 TRBV30 TRBD2 TGTGCCTGTAACCCCCACCGGGGGGGAAGGAGTGAGCAGTTCTTC CACNPHRGGRSEQFF
NA TRBJ1-4 TRBV28 NA TGTGCCAGCAGTTACGGGGGGGGAATTAATGAAAAACTGTTTTTT CASSYGGGINEKLFF
NA TRBJ1-6 TRBV14 NA TGTGCCAGCAGCGAACCAACCGGCTATTCACCCCTCCACTTT CASSEPTGYSPLHF
NA TRBJ2-3 TRBV9 NA TGTGCCAGCAGCGTAGGGGGGAGTTCATTGGATACGCAGTATTTT CASSVGGSSLDTQYF
NA TRBJ1-3 TRBV27 TRBD1 TGTGCCAGCAGTTTAGGCAGGGGGCCTGGAAACACCATATATTTT CASSLGRGPGNTIYF
NA TRBJ1-4 TRBV12-3/TRBV12-4 NA TGTGCCAGCATAGGGGGTGAAAAACTGTTTTTT CASIGGEKLFF
NA TRBJ1-6 TRBV11-2 NA TGTGCCAGCAGCTTCGACGGGAATTCACCCCTCCACTTT CASSFDGNSPLHF
NA TRBJ2-7 TRBV27 TRBD1 TGTGCCAGCAGCCCGAGACAGGGACAAATCTACGAGCAGTACTTC CASSPRQGQIYEQYF
NA TRBJ2-7 TRBV4-1 NA TGCGCCAGCAGCCTAATAGGCGGGTCATCCTACGAGCAGTACTTC CASSLIGGSSYEQYF
NA TRBJ1-5 TRBV7-9 NA TGTGCCAGCAGTGCGGGGACGGTATGGGGCAATCAGCCCCAGCATTTT CASSAGTVWGNQPQHF
NA TRBJ2-7 TRBV6-5 NA TGTGCCAGCAGCTGGGATGGGTCGAACGAGCAGTACTTC CASSWDGSNEQYF
NA TRBJ1-2 TRBV28 NA TGTGCCAGCAGGCGGGACATCGGCTACACCTTC CASRRDIGYTF
NA TRBJ1-2 TRBV7-9 NA TGTGCCAGCAGCTTAGGTCCGGGGATCGCTAACTATGGCTACACCTTC CASSLGPGIANYGYTF
NA TRBJ1-1 TRBV27 NA TGTGCCAGCAGCCGCTCTAGGTCTTCTGAAGCTTTCTTT CASSRSRSSEAFF
once TRBJ1-1 TRBV7-6 TRBD1 TGTGCCAGCAGCTTAACGGGGGGACAGAGTGAAGCTTTCTTT CASSLTGGQSEAFF
NA TRBJ2-3 TRBV4-1 NA TGCGCCAGCAGCCACCAGGGAGATACGCAGTATTTT CASSHQGDTQYF
NA TRBJ2-7 TRBV5-6 NA TGTGCCAGCAGCTTATTTGCCAGGGGTATCCACGAGCAGTACTTC CASSLFARGIHEQYF
NA TRBJ2-1 TRBV6-5 NA TGTGCCAGCAGTTACTCGAGGGGTGAGCAGTTCTTC CASSYSRGEQFF
NA TRBJ1-2 TRBV12-3/TRBV12-4 NA TGTGCCAGCAGTTTCGTTAACTATGGCTACACCTTC CASSFVNYGYTF
NA TRBJ2-1 TRBV19 NA TGTGCCAGTAGTCTCGACGGTTCGACCTACAATGAGCAGTTCTTC CASSLDGSTYNEQFF
once TRBJ2-3 TRBV5-4 TRBD2 TGTGCCAGCAGCCCGGGGGGGGCCTACACAGATACGCAGTATTTT CASSPGGAYTDTQYF
NA TRBJ1-4 TRBV6-5 NA TGTGCCAGCCAGCCGCTTGCAGATGAAAAACTGTTTTTT CASQPLADEKLFF
NA TRBJ1-1 TRBV5-1 NA TGCGCCAGCAGGATGGACACTGAAGCTTTCTTT CASRMDTEAFF
NA TRBJ2-1 TRBV19 TRBD1 TGTGCCAGTAGTACGCCGGGACAGCCTTACTATGAGCAGTTCTTC CASSTPGQPYYEQFF
NA TRBJ2-6 TRBV27 NA TGTGCCAGCAGTTTCACTGGGGCCAACGTCCTGACTTTC CASSFTGANVLTF
NA TRBJ2-7 TRBV30 TRBD1 TGTGCCTGGAAGACACCGGGACAGGCGCGGGGGCAGTACTTC CAWKTPGQARGQYF
NA TRBJ1-1 TRBV2 TRBD1 TGTGCCAGCAGAAGGGACAGGACGGATGAAGCTTTCTTT CASRRDRTDEAFF
NA TRBJ1-1 TRBV27 NA TGTGCCAGCAGTTCCTATTGGGGGAACACTGAAGCTTTCTTT CASSSYWGNTEAFF
NA TRBJ1-1 TRBV18 NA TGTGCCAGCTCACCTCAAGAGAACACTGAAGCTTTCTTT CASSPQENTEAFF
NA TRBJ2-7 TRBV10-3 NA TGTGCCATCAGTGTAAGGGACACCCCTTACGAGCAGTACTTC CAISVRDTPYEQYF
once TRBJ1-6 TRBV2 NA TGTGCCAGCAACCATAGGCCGGCGAATTCACCCCTCCACTTT CASNHRPANSPLHF
NA TRBJ2-7 TRBV11-3 TRBD1 TGTGCCAGCAGCTATTCTGGGACAGGTGGCTACGAGCAGTACTTC CASSYSGTGGYEQYF
NA TRBJ1-2 TRBV7-9 NA TGTGCCAGCAGCTTCACGCAGGGTTTTAACTATGGCTACACCTTC CASSFTQGFNYGYTF
NA TRBJ1-5 TRBV5-4 NA TGTGCCAGCAGCTTGGACCCACCGGGGCCCCAGCATTTT CASSLDPPGPQHF
NA TRBJ2-7 TRBV9 TRBD2 TGTGCCAGCAGCACCGGGACTAGCCCACTCTCTAGCTACGAGCAGTACTTC CASSTGTSPLSSYEQYF
NA TRBJ2-7 TRBV18 NA TGTGCCAGCTCTCCGGGGGGTCGAATCAGGGGTAGCAACGAGCAGTACTTC CASSPGGRIRGSNEQYF
NA TRBJ2-1 TRBV5-1 NA TGCGCCAGCAGCTTCTCCTATGAGCAGTTCTTC CASSFSYEQFF
NA TRBJ2-7 TRBV7-9 TRBD1 TGTGCCAGCAGCTACAAGGACAGGGTGTACGAGCAGTACTTC CASSYKDRVYEQYF
NA TRBJ1-1 TRBV19 NA TGTGCCAGTAGCATGACGGAGAACACTGAAGCTTTCTTT CASSMTENTEAFF
NA TRBJ1-2 TRBV25-1 NA TGTGCCAGCAGTGACAGGGTAAATGGCTACACCTTC CASSDRVNGYTF
few TRBJ2-7 TRBV2 NA TGTGCCAGCAGCCAGGACTTCTACGAGCAGTACTTC CASSQDFYEQYF
NA TRBJ2-1 TRBV10-3 TRBD2 TGTGCCATCAGCATAACAGCGGGGGACTACAATGAGCAGTTCTTC CAISITAGDYNEQFF
NA TRBJ2-3 TRBV27 NA TGTGCCAGCAGCGCGTGGGCGAGAACAGATACGCAGTATTTT CASSAWARTDTQYF
NA TRBJ1-5 TRBV19 TRBD1 TGTGCCAGTAGTATGCAGGGGGACAATCAGCCCCAGCATTTT CASSMQGDNQPQHF
NA TRBJ2-7 TRBV25-1 NA TGTGCCAGCAGTCCCTGGGCCCTCCCAAACGAGCAGTACTTC CASSPWALPNEQYF
NA TRBJ2-5 TRBV5-1 TRBD2 TGCGCCAGCAGCTTGGTGGTAGCGGGGGGAGGAGAGACCCAGTACTTC CASSLVVAGGGETQYF
NA TRBJ2-2 TRBV7-3 NA TGTGCCAGCAGGCGGACAGTAAACACCGGGGAGCTGTTTTTT CASRRTVNTGELFF